These 8 T cell receptor beta chains originate from one sample sequenced in a study of CD8 T cells in Susac syndrome (dated by TCRdb to between 2018 and 2021). The library was made by the immunoSEQ multiplex PCR assay. RNA was extracted using the RNeasy kit, and roughly 0.5 to 1 ug of the RNA was reverse transcribed with random hexamers. The raw public data were reprocessed by TCRdb itself: fastp quality trimming at Q25, MiXCR clonotype calling, in-frame beta chains only. Rows are unified per CDR3 protein, each entry keeping the most common DNA and genes. The sample table contains some 200,000 distinct CDR3 sequences; only one count was recorded for 95% of them. The biggest ten clones account for 0.075% to 0.095% of the sample. Sequenced material: CD4+ T cells from PBMCs. The receptors come from a human donor with multiple sclerosis.

The J gene is TRBJ1-5, the V gene TRBV6-2 or TRBV6-3, with 7 bases matching TRBD1. There are 15 residues in the CDR3. J lost 9 bases, V lost 7 bases, and 15 bases had no gene match. CDR1 and CDR2 from the germline V gene are MNHEY and SVGEGT. The CDR3 sequence is CASTQGGSQLGPQHF. CDR3 sequence (DNA): TGTGCCAGCACCCAGGGGGGGTCCCAACTAGGGCCCCAGCATTTT.

This chain connects TRBV7-9 to TRBJ2-5; D is unresolved. V lost 5 bases and J lost 4, with 11 bases in between. The V gene's germline CDR1 is SEHNR and CDR2 FQNEAQ (reference sequence). The CDR3 contains 13 residues. CDR3 in DNA: TGTGCCAGCAGCCGGTCAGTCGTAGAGACCCAGTACTTC. As protein: CASSRSVVETQYF.

V usage is TRBV5-4 and J usage is TRBJ1-1; TRBD1 is a possible D gene (6 bases). The CDR3 totals 12 residues. Per germline, CDR1 SGHNT and CDR2 YYREEE (reference sequence). V lost 9 bases, J lost 6 bases, and 15 bases lay in between. The CDR3 sequence: CANGGGNPEAFF. Written as DNA, the CDR3 is TGTGCCAACGGTGGGGGCAATCCTGAAGCTTTCTTT.

The chain combines TRBV3-1 with TRBJ2-3, with 14 bases that match TRBD2. Germline-derived CDR1 and CDR2 are LGHDT and YNNKEL (reference sequence). V was pared by 1 base and J by 0 bases, with 3 bases of the junction left unmatched. This CDR3 is built from 18 residues. This CDR3 reads CASSQVRTSGGSTDTQYF. DNA of the CDR3: TGTGCCAGCAGCCAAGTTAGGACTAGCGGGGGGAGCACAGATACGCAGTATTTT.

This chain uses TRBV20-1 with TRBJ2-3; TRBD2 is a possible D gene (5 bases). V shed 4 bases and J shed 5 bases, with 13 bases lying between them. CDR1 and CDR2 from the germline V gene are DFQATT and SNEGSKA (reference sequence). The CDR3 is 13 residues long. CDR3 loop: CSAIDLAGDTQYF. The CDR3 region has the DNA TGCAGTGCTATCGACCTAGCTGGAGATACGCAGTATTTT.

This chain joins TRBV20-1 and TRBJ2-1, with 10 bases identical to TRBD2. Trimming took 2 bases from V and 12 from J; bases not matched to a gene: 16. The germline V gene encodes CDR1 DFQATT and CDR2 SNEGSKA (reference sequence). The CDR3 loop spans 16 amino acids. CDR3 nucleotides: TGCAGTGCTAGACCGCCAACGGGACTAGCGCTTCACGGGCAGTTCTTC. It is translated as CSARPPTGLALHGQFF.

The rearrangement joins TRBV28 to TRBJ2-1, with 7 bases fitting TRBD2. This CDR3 has 14 amino acids. CDR1 MDHEN and CDR2 SYDVKM come from the germline V gene. The ends lost 3 bases at V and 10 bases at J; junction bases unmatched: 9. DNA of the CDR3: TGTGCCAGCAGTTTTGTCGGGAGGAGAGGCGAGCAGTTCTTC. Amino acids: CASSFVGRRGEQFF.

The rearrangement joins TRBV3-1 to TRBJ1-4, with a weak D call TRBD1 (5 bases). The CDR3 has 18 amino acids. Germline values: CDR1 LGHDT, CDR2 YNNKEL (reference sequence). With 2 bases removed from V and 8 bases from J, the gap between germline ends came to 24 bases. CDR3 in amino acids: CASSQNGGAQAVREKLFF. The CDR3 nucleotides are TGTGCCAGCAGCCAAAACGGAGGGGCCCAAGCGGTTAGGGAAAAACTGTTTTTT.